This TCR beta chain was documented in a study of blood T cell repertoires in COVID-19. Across the study: Acute and convalescent COVID-19 samples came from the United States, Italy and Spain. PBMCs, B-cell-depleted T cells, or T cells were the source of the cDNA or gDNA that made up the material.

Looked up from germline, CDR1 is KGHDR and CDR2 is SFDVKD. CDR3 length: 15 residues. The ends lost 1 base at V and 7 bases at J; junction bases unmatched: 6. Study processing details: The authors estimated nucleated cell counts from reference gene primer amplification. Measured with immunoSEQ multiplex PCR; TCRdb has only the in-frame clones, and not every one. The V and J calls and the clone size are those of that table, but D and trimming were determined from the DNA. This sample has roughly 200,000 clones, with approximately 86% found just once. This TCR was sampled from a woman younger than 45 with active or convalescent COVID-19. This sequence joins TRBV24-1 and TRBJ2-1; 7 bases are shared with TRBD1. Sequences were obtained from peripheral blood. The CDR3 spells CATSDLEGARNEQFF. Written as DNA, the CDR3 is TGTGCCACCAGTGATTTAGAGGGGGCTCGGAATGAGCAGTTCTTC.